This TCR beta chain was sequenced in a study of shared clonotypes between healthy human individuals. The CDR3 extends over 15 amino acids. This table comes from immunoSEQ multiplex PCR, and its TCRdb copy is limited to in-frame clones, with some not included. The sample lists about 2 million clones; approximately 95% were seen once. In the naive CD8 group, cells lacked CD45RO and were positively selected for CCR7, so terminally differentiated effector memory CD45RA+ cells were left out. Donors included only healthy HIV-negative adults lacking recent acute infections or vaccinations. With regard to this clone: The antigen remains undetermined.

Study-wide results and limits: Compared with memory subsets, naive subsets generally had larger estimated richness.

The V gene is TRBV21-1, the J gene TRBJ2-2; the D segment call TRBD1 is taken from the table without a DNA check. TRBV21-1 is a known pseudogene. Sequencing was done on a sample of naive CD8+ T cells sorted from blood. The receptor was isolated from a man aged 18 to 29 in good health. The CDR3 sequence is CASSAPGQGSGELFF. The CDR3, as DNA: TGTGCCAGCAGCGCACCGGGACAGGGCTCCGGGGAGCTGTTTTTT.